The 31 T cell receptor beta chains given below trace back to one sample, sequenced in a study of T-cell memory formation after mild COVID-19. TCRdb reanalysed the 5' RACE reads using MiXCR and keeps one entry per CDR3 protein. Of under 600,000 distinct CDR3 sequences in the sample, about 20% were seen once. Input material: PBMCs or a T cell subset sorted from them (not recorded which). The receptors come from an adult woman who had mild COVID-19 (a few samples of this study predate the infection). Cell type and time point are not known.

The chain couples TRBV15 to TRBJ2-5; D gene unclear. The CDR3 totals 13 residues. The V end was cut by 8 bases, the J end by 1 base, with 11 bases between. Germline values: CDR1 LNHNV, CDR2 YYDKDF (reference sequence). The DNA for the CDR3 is TGTGCCACCCGAGGCCGTTCCCAAGAGACCCAGTACTTC. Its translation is CATRGRSQETQYF.

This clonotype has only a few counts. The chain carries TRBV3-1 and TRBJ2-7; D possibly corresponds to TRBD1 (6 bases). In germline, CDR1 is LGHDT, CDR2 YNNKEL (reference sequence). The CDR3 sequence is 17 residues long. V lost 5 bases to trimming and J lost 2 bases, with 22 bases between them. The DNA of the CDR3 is TGTGCCAGCAGCTATGGATTTTCGGACAGAGCGACCTACGAGCAGTACTTC. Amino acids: CASSYGFSDRATYEQYF.

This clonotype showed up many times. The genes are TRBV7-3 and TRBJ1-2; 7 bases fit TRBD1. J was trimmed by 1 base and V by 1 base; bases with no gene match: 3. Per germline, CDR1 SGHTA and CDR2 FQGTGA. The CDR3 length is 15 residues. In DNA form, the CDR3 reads TGTGCCAGCAGCTTAAGTGGGACAGATAACTATGGCTACACCTTC. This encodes CASSLSGTDNYGYTF.

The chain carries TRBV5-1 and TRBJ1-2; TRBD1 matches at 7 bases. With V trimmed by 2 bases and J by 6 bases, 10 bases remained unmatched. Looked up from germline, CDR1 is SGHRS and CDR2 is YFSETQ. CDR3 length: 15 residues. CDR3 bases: TGCGCCAGCAGCTTCCGACAGGGTCAATGGAATGGCTACACCTTC. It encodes CASSFRQGQWNGYTF.

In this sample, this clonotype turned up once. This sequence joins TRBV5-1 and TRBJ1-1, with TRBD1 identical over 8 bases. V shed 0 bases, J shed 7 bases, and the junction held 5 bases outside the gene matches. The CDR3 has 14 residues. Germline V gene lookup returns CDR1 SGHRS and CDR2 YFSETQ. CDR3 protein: CASSLDRTGNEAFF. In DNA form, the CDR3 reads TGCGCCAGCAGCTTGGACCGGACAGGGAATGAAGCTTTCTTT.

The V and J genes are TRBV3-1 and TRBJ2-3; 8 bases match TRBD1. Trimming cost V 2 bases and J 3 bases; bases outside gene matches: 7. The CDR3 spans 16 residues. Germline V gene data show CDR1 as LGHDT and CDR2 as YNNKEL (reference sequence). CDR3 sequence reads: CASSQTGTGRTDTQYF. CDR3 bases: TGTGCCAGCAGCCAAACCGGGACAGGAAGAACAGATACGCAGTATTTT.

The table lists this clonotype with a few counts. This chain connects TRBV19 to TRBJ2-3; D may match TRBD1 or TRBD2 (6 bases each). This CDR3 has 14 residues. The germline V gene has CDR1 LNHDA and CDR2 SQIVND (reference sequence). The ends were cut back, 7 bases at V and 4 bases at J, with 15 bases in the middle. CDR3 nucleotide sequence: TGTGCCAGTAAGGACAGACCGGGAGCAGATACGCAGTATTTT. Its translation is CASKDRPGADTQYF.

CDR3 coding DNA: TGTGCCAGCAGTTACACGAGGTCGAACACTGAAGCTTTCTTT. Its translation is CASSYTRSNTEAFF. V gene TRBV6-2 or TRBV6-3 combines with J gene TRBJ1-1; D gene uncertain. The CDR3 contains 14 residues. V lost 2 bases and J 1 base, leaving 8 bases between the germline ends. CDR1 and CDR2 (germline): MNHEY, SVGEGT.

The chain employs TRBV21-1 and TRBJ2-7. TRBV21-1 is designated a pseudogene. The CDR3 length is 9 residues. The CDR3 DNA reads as TGTGCCAGAATTCCCGAGCAGTACTTC. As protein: CARIPEQYF.

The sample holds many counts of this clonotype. Here the CDR3 reads CSVQRGRDTGELFF. In DNA, the CDR3 is TGCAGCGTACAACGAGGACGGGACACCGGGGAGCTGTTTTTT. The rearrangement uses TRBV29-1 and TRBJ2-2; no clear D. Trimming shortened V by 6 bases and J by 3 bases, and 14 bases separated the two germline ends. CDR3 size: 14 residues. CDR1 and CDR2 from the germline V gene are SQVTM and ANQGSEA.

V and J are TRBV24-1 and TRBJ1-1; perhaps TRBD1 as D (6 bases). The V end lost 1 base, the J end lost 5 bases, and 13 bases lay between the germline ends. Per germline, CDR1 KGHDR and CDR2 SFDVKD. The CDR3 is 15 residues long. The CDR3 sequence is CATSDLGGAGTEAFF. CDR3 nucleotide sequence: TGTGCCACCAGTGATTTAGGGGGGGCAGGGACTGAAGCTTTCTTT.

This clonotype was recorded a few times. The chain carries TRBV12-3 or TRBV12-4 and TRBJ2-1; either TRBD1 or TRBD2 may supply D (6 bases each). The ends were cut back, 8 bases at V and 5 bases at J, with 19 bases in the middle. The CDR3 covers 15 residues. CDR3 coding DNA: TGTGCCAGCGGGGGGCAAAACAGCCCCGACAATGAGCAGTTCTTC. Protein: CASGGQNSPDNEQFF.

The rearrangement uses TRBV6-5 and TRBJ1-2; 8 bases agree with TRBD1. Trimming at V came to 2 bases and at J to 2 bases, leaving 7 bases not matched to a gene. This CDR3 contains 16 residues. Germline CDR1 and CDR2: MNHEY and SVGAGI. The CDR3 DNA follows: TGTGCCAGCAGTTACCTTGGACAGGGACGAAACTATGGCTACACCTTC. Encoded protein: CASSYLGQGRNYGYTF.

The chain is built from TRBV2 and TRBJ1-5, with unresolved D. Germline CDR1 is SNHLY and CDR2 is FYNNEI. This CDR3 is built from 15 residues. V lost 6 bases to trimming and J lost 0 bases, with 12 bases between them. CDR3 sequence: CASSLEHNSNQPQHF. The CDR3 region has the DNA TGTGCCAGCAGCCTCGAACATAATAGCAATCAGCCCCAGCATTTT.

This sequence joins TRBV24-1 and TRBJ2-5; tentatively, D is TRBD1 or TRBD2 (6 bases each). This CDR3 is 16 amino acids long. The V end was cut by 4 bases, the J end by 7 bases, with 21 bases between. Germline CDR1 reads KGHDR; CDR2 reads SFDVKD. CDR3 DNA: TGTGCCACCAGTGACGCAACCGGGGGCCTGGGGGGGACCCAGTACTTC. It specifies CATSDATGGLGGTQYF.

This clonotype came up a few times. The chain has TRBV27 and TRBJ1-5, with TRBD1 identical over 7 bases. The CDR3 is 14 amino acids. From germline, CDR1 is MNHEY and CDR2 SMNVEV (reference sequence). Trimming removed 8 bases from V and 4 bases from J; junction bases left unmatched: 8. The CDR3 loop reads CASSQGQRNQPQHF. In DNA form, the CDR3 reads TGTGCCAGCTCTCAGGGACAGAGGAATCAGCCCCAGCATTTT.

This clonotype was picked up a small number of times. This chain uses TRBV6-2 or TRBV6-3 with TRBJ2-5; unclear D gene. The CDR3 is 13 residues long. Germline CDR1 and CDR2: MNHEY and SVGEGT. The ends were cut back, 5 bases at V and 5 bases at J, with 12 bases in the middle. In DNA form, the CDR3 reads TGTGCCAGCAGTCTGACCGCATTGGAGACCCAGTACTTC. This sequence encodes CASSLTALETQYF.

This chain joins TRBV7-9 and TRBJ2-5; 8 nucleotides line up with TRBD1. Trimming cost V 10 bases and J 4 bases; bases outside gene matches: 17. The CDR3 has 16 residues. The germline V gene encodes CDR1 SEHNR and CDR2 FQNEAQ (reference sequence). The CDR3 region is CATSTGESGLLETQYF. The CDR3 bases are TGTGCCACTTCGACAGGGGAATCGGGTCTTTTAGAGACCCAGTACTTC.

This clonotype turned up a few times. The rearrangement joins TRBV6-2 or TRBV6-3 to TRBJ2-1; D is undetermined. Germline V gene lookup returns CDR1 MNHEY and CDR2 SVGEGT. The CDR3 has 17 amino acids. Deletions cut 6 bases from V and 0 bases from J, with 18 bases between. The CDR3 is CASRPGQYVSSYNEQFF. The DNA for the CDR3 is TGTGCCAGCAGACCGGGCCAATATGTCTCCTCCTACAATGAGCAGTTCTTC.

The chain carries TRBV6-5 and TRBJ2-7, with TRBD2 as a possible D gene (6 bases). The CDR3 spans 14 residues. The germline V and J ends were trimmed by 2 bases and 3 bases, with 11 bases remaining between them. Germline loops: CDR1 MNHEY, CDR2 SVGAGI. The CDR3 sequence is CASSYPGDSYEQYF. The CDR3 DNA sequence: TGTGCCAGCAGTTACCCGGGGGATAGCTACGAGCAGTACTTC.

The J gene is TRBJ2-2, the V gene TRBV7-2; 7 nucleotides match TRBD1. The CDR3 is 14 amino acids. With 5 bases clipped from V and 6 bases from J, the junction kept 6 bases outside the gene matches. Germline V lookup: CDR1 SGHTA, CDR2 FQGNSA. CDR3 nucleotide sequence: TGTGCCAGCAGCCCAGGGGGTCAACCCGGGGAGCTGTTTTTT. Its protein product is CASSPGGQPGELFF.

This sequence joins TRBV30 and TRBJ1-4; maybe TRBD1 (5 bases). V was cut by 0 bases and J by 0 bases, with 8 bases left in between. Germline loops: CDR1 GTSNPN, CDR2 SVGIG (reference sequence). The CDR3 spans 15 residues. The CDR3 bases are TGTGCCTGGAGTGTCGGACACTCAACTAATGAAAAACTGTTTTTT. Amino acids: CAWSVGHSTNEKLFF.

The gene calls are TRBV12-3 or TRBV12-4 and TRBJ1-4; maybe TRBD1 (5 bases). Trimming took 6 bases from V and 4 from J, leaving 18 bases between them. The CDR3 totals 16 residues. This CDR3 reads CASSPGPTGVNEKLFF. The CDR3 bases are TGTGCCAGCAGCCCGGGGCCTACAGGAGTTAATGAAAAACTGTTTTTT.

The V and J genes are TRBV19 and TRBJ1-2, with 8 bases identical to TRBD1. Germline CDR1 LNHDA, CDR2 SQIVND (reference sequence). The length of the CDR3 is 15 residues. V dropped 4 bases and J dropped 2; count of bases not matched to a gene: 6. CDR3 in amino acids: CASSTDRGKNYGYTF. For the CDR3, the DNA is TGTGCCAGTAGTACTGACAGGGGAAAGAACTATGGCTACACCTTC. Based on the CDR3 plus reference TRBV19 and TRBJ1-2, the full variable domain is DGGITQSPKYLFRKEGQNVTLSCEQNLNHDAMYWYRQDPGQGLRLIYYSQIVNDFQKGDIAEGYSVSREKKESFPLTVTSAQKNPTAFYLCASSTDRGKNYGYTFGSGTRLTVV.

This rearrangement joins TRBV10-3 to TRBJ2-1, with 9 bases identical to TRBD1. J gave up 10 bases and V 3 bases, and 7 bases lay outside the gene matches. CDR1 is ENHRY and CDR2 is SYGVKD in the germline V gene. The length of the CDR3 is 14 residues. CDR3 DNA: TGTGCCATCAGTGATGGGGGACAGGGTAGCGAGCAGTTCTTC. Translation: CAISDGGQGSEQFF.

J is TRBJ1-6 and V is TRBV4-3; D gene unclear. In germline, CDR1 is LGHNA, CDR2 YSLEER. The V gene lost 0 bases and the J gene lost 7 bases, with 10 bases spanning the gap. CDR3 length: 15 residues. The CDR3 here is CASSQDLAANSPLHF. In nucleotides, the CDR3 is TGCGCCAGCAGCCAAGATCTCGCCGCAAATTCACCCCTCCACTTT.

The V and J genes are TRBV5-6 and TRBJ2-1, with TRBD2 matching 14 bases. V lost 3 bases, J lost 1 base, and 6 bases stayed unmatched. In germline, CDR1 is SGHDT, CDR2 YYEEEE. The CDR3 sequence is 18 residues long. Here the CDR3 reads CASSSPGLAGVSYNEQFF. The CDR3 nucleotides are TGTGCCAGCAGCTCGCCGGGACTAGCGGGAGTTTCCTACAATGAGCAGTTCTTC. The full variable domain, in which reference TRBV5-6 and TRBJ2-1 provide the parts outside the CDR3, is DAGVTQSPTHLIKTRGQQVTLRCSPKSGHDTVSWYQQALGQGPQFIFQYYEEEERQRGNFPDRFSGHQFPNYSSELNVNALLLGDSALYLCASSSPGLAGVSYNEQFFGPGTRLTVL.

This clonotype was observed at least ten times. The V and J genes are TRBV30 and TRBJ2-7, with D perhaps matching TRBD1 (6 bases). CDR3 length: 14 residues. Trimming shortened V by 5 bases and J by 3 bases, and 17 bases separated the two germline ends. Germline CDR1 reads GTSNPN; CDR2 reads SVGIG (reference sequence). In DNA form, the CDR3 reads TGTGCCTGGCAACCTGGGAGACAGGACTACGAGCAGTACTTC. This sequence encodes CAWQPGRQDYEQYF.

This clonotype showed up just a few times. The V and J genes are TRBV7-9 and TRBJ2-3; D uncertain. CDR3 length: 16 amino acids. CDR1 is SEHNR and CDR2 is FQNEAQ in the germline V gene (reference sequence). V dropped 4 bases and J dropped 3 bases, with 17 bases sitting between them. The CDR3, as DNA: TGTGCCAGCAGCTCTAAGGTCTGGGGATCAACAGATACGCAGTATTTT. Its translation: CASSSKVWGSTDTQYF.

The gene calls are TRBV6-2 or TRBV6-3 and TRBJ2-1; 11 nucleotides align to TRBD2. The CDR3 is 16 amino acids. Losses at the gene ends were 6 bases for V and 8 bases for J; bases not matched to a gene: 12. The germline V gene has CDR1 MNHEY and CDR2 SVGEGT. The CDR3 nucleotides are TGTGCCAGCAGCTCGGAAGCGCTAGCGGGAGGCTATGAGCAGTTCTTC. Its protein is CASSSEALAGGYEQFF.

The CDR3, as DNA: TGTGCCAGCAGTTGGTCAAGACAAGAGACCCAGTACTTC. This gives the protein CASSWSRQETQYF. The chain couples TRBV6-6 to TRBJ2-5; D gene unclear. With 4 bases removed from V and 2 bases from J, the gap between germline ends came to 8 bases. The germline gives CDR1 MNHNY, CDR2 SVGAGI (reference sequence). CDR3 length: 13 residues.